These 6 T cell receptor beta chains originate from one sample sequenced in a study of cytomegalovirus exposure and HLA in healthy donors. The PCR was carried out with 60 Vbeta primers and 13 Jbeta primers. The data were produced by immunoSEQ multiplex PCR, yet TCRdb's version contains in-frame clones alone and is incomplete. This table holds 150,000 to 200,000 clones, roughly 80% found once. Sequencing used PBMCs. The receptors were sampled from a woman aged 50 to 60 in good health and CMV-seronegative.

This sequence joins TRBV28 and TRBJ2-3, with 10 bases fitting TRBD1. J lost 6 bases, V lost 5 bases, and 8 bases had no gene match. Germline V gives CDR1 MDHEN, CDR2 SYDVKM. The CDR3 spans 15 residues. The CDR3 DNA is TGTGCCAGCAGTGGGACAGGGGATCTTCGTGATACGCAGTATTTT. It encodes CASSGTGDLRDTQYF.

This chain joins TRBV5-1 and TRBJ1-1, with 9 positions matching TRBD1. J was trimmed by 6 bases and V by 4 bases; bases with no gene match: 7. Germline V gives CDR1 SGHRS, CDR2 YFSETQ. CDR3 length equals 14 residues. Written as DNA, the CDR3 is TGCGCCAGCAGCGCCGACAGGGGGTGGGCTGAAGCTTTCTTT. It yields the protein CASSADRGWAEAFF.

This chain connects TRBV28 to TRBJ1-3, with D hard to call. Germline lookup yields CDR1 MDHEN and CDR2 SYDVKM. V was trimmed by 2 bases and J by 0 bases, leaving 14 bases between them. The CDR3 length is 17 residues. CDR3 sequence: CASSLSYGARSGNTIYF. As DNA, the CDR3 is TGTGCCAGCAGTTTAAGTTACGGAGCGCGCTCTGGAAACACCATATATTTT.

This chain connects TRBV6-6 to TRBJ2-1; D is ambiguous. There are 14 residues in the CDR3. Germline assignment: CDR1 MNHNY and CDR2 SVGAGI (reference sequence). Deletions cut 5 bases from V and 7 bases from J, with 15 bases between. The CDR3 sequence is CASSANRNLNEQFF. The CDR3 region has the DNA TGTGCCAGCAGTGCAAACCGCAACTTAAATGAGCAGTTCTTC.

The chain recombines TRBV28 with TRBJ2-1; D is unclear. Per germline, CDR1 MDHEN and CDR2 SYDVKM. This CDR3 is 11 amino acids long. V gave up 6 bases and J gave up 9 bases, with 9 bases separating them. Written as DNA, the CDR3 is TGTGCCAGCAGGAATTCCGGTGAGCAGTTCTTC. Its protein is CASRNSGEQFF.

The genes are TRBV18 and TRBJ1-1, with D possibly matching TRBD1 (6 bases). The CDR3 loop spans 13 amino acids. Germline V gene data show CDR1 as KGHSH and CDR2 as LQKENI. Trimming shortened V by 2 bases and J by 3 bases, and 7 bases separated the two germline ends. The CDR3 loop is CASSPAGDTEAFF. In DNA form, the CDR3 reads TGTGCCAGCTCACCAGCAGGGGACACTGAAGCTTTCTTT.